This TCR beta chain was observed in a study of follicular helper T cells after annual influenza vaccination. The time point was: 2014-2015 season, 7 days after vaccination. Trimming took 0 bases from V and 7 from J; bases not matched to a gene: 9. The CDR3 length is 15 residues. Germline CDR1 reads LGHNA; CDR2 reads YNFKEQ. Sequencing of TCRB used Survey level resolution. Sequencing was performed with immunoSEQ multiplex PCR; in TCRdb, only in-frame clones are kept and a portion is missing. This table has several thousand clones, approximately 87% appearing once. The rearrangement uses TRBV4-2 and TRBJ2-7; the match to TRBD2 covers 7 bases. The sequencing here drew on CXCR5+ CD38- circulating T follicular helper cells from blood, taken 7 days after influenza vaccination. Subset described: circulating Tfh, non-naive CD4+CXCR5+PD-1+ (ICOS+CD38+ or ICOS-CD38-). This TCR derives from an adult who received the influenza vaccine. The CDR3 reads CASSQDGIAGYEQYF. CDR3 sequence (DNA): TGTGCCAGCAGCCAAGATGGGATAGCGGGTTATGAGCAGTACTTC.